The subject of this entry is one T cell receptor (beta chain). This record comes from a study of CD4 and CD8 cells across lung adenocarcinoma regions. TCRdb re-called the PCR reads with MiXCR, one entry per CDR3 protein. The sample has over 9,500 distinct CDR3 sequences; roughly 60% are singletons. Samples came from patients with localized non-small cell lung adenocarcinoma. The V gene's germline CDR1 is MNHNS and CDR2 SASEGT. Between the trimmed V and J ends, which lost 7 bases and 6 bases, there was a span of 16 bases. This CDR3 spans 15 amino acids. Source material: CD8+ T cells from the margin of a lung tumor. The chain joins TRBV6-1 to TRBJ1-6; D is undetermined. The TCR comes from a female donor with lung adenocarcinoma. The CD4 and CD8 labels of this study may be unreliable. The CDR3 loop reads CASTDKRTFNSPLHF. CDR3 DNA sequence: TGTGCCAGCACCGATAAGCGTACTTTTAATTCACCCCTCCACTTT.